The 32 T cell receptor beta chains presented below share a single source sample, sequenced in a study of cytomegalovirus exposure and HLA in healthy donors (dated by TCRdb to the late 2010s). Library prep was done by the immunoSEQ multiplex PCR assay. The multiplex PCR relied on a mix of 60 forward primers for TCR Vbeta segments and 13 reverse primers for TCR Jbeta segments. The table comes from immuneACCESS by way of TCRdb, which keeps in-frame sequences with V and J called. Part of the clones is missing from these tables; in studies checked, under half for an unresolved V gene and the rest for unknown reasons. Within this sample are some 130,000 clones, with around 82% of them counted one time only. Around 10% of the sample goes to the ten largest clones. The sequenced material came from PBMCs. The receptors were sampled from a male donor in good health and CMV-seropositive.

This rearrangement joins TRBV4-2 to TRBJ2-7, with 8 bases identical to TRBD2. The length of the CDR3 is 15 residues. Germline loops: CDR1 LGHNA, CDR2 YNFKEQ. J was trimmed by 1 base and V by 3 bases; bases with no gene match: 5. CDR3 region: CASSHGTRGSYEQYF. The CDR3 coding sequence is TGTGCCAGCAGCCACGGGACTAGGGGGTCCTACGAGCAGTACTTC.

The CDR3 sequence is CATGGSGSDQFF. CDR3 DNA: TGTGCCACCGGAGGTAGCGGTAGCGACCAGTTCTTC. The J gene is TRBJ2-1, the V gene TRBV19, with D perhaps TRBD2 (6 bases). Between the trimmed V and J ends, which lost 10 bases and 13 bases, there was a span of 20 bases. The CDR3 extends over 12 amino acids. In germline, CDR1 is LNHDA, CDR2 SQIVND (reference sequence).

The CDR3 protein is CASSYRDRESPLHF. In DNA form, the CDR3 reads TGTGCCAGCAGTTACCGGGACAGGGAGTCACCCCTCCACTTT. The rearrangement joins TRBV6-6 to TRBJ1-6, with TRBD1 matching 9 bases. V was pared by 2 bases and J by 10 bases, with 3 bases of the junction left unmatched. The CDR3 extends over 14 amino acids. Germline loops: CDR1 MNHNY, CDR2 SVGAGI (reference sequence).

The chain joins TRBV11-2 to TRBJ2-3, with D possibly matching TRBD2 (6 bases). The CDR3 contains 19 residues. V dropped 10 bases and J dropped 2 bases, with 31 bases sitting between them. The germline V gene encodes CDR1 SGHAT and CDR2 FQNNGV. The DNA for the CDR3 is TGTGCCAATTCGCCCAGGCGGGTGTTGACGGGAGATTACACAGATACGCAGTATTTT. This encodes CANSPRRVLTGDYTDTQYF.

This chain links TRBV7-9 with TRBJ2-1; 9 nucleotides match TRBD2. The CDR3 has 16 residues. CDR1 SEHNR and CDR2 FQNEAQ come from the germline V gene (reference sequence). V lost 2 bases to trimming and J lost 6 bases; unmatched junction nucleotides: 8. The CDR3 DNA is TGTGCCAGCAGCTTATGGCGGGAGGGACACAGCAATGAGCAGTTCTTC. This sequence encodes CASSLWREGHSNEQFF.

The CDR3 bases are TGTGCCAGTAGAGAAGGGGGATCTAATGAAAAACTGTTTTTT. This gives the protein CASREGGSNEKLFF. This chain joins TRBV19 and TRBJ1-4; D possibly corresponds to TRBD1 (6 bases). Germline values: CDR1 LNHDA, CDR2 SQIVND (reference sequence). The germline V and J ends were trimmed by 6 bases and 3 bases, with 11 bases remaining between them. CDR3 size: 14 residues. The variable domain in full, completed from reference TRBV19 and TRBJ1-4, reads DGGITQSPKYLFRKEGQNVTLSCEQNLNHDAMYWYRQDPGQGLRLIYYSQIVNDFQKGDIAEGYSVSREKKESFPLTVTSAQKNPTAFYLCASREGGSNEKLFFGSGTQLSVL.

The rearrangement links TRBV19 to TRBJ1-4; 9 bases line up with TRBD1. Germline assignment: CDR1 LNHDA and CDR2 SQIVND (reference sequence). CDR3 length: 15 amino acids. With V trimmed by 5 bases and J by 8 bases, 9 bases remained unmatched. The chain's CDR3 is CASSPLGQGNEKLFF. The CDR3 DNA reads as TGTGCCAGTAGTCCCCTGGGACAGGGAAACGAAAAACTGTTTTTT. Based on the CDR3 plus reference TRBV19 and TRBJ1-4, the full variable domain is DGGITQSPKYLFRKEGQNVTLSCEQNLNHDAMYWYRQDPGQGLRLIYYSQIVNDFQKGDIAEGYSVSREKKESFPLTVTSAQKNPTAFYLCASSPLGQGNEKLFFGSGTQLSVL.

A few counts support this clone. The rearrangement links TRBV13 to TRBJ1-2; 8 bases match TRBD1. Germline CDR1 reads PRHDT; CDR2 reads FYEKMQ (reference sequence). The CDR3 consists of 15 residues. The trim removed 4 bases at V and 0 bases at J, leaving 4 bases unmatched. The CDR3 is CASSSGTGANYGYTF. CDR3 nucleotides: TGTGCCAGCAGCTCCGGGACAGGAGCTAACTATGGCTACACCTTC.

The chain combines TRBV5-5 with TRBJ2-1; D unresolved. The length of the CDR3 is 12 residues. Per germline, CDR1 SGHKS and CDR2 YYEKEE (reference sequence). V was shortened by 4 bases and J by 5 bases, with 7 bases between the two germline ends. CDR3 amino acids: CASSRQDNEQFF. The DNA of the CDR3 is TGTGCCAGCAGCCGTCAGGACAATGAGCAGTTCTTC.

The chain carries TRBV28 and TRBJ2-3; possibly TRBD2 for D (6 bases). Trimming took 3 bases from V and 2 from J, leaving 12 bases between them. Germline assignment: CDR1 MDHEN and CDR2 SYDVKM. There are 15 residues in the CDR3. The CDR3 DNA is TGTGCCAGCAGTTTGCCGGGAGATAACACAGATACGCAGTATTTT. It translates to CASSLPGDNTDTQYF.

The chain joins TRBV19 to TRBJ2-2; 10 nucleotides line up with TRBD1. J lost 7 bases, V lost 3 bases, and 5 bases had no gene match. CDR3 size: 15 residues. Germline CDR1 reads LNHDA; CDR2 reads SQIVND (reference sequence). CDR3 nucleotide sequence: TGTGCCAGTAGTATCTCGGACAGGGGGAGCGGGGAGCTGTTTTTT. The encoded protein is CASSISDRGSGELFF.

In DNA form, the CDR3 reads TGTGCCAGCAGCCTGGAGCGGAGCTCCTACAATGAGCAGTTCTTC. Translation gives CASSLERSSYNEQFF. V usage is TRBV7-9 and J usage is TRBJ2-1, with TRBD2 as a possible D gene (5 bases). The CDR3 extends over 15 amino acids. The germline CDR1 and CDR2 sequences are SEHNR and FQNEAQ (reference sequence). V gave up 5 bases and J gave up 0 bases, with 11 bases separating them.

J is TRBJ2-3 and V is TRBV4-3; 8 bases are a match to TRBD2. This CDR3 comprises 16 residues. V dropped 4 bases and J dropped 4; count of bases not matched to a gene: 10. CDR1 is LGHNA and CDR2 is YSLEER in the germline V gene. The CDR3: CASSRDTGTRADTQYF. The CDR3 bases are TGCGCCAGCAGCCGTGACACCGGGACTAGAGCAGATACGCAGTATTTT.

J is TRBJ1-6 and V is TRBV25-1; weak D call: TRBD1 (5 bases). V was trimmed by 5 bases and J by 7 bases, leaving 12 bases between them. The CDR3 contains 14 residues. Germline CDR1 reads MGHDK; CDR2 reads SYGVNS. The CDR3 spells CASSRSGINSPLHF. The CDR3 DNA is TGTGCCAGCAGTCGTTCAGGGATCAATTCACCCCTCCACTTT.

This rearrangement joins TRBV18 to TRBJ2-5; 14 bases are shared with TRBD2. The J call may be in error: the DNA end matches TRBJ2-7 better. The CDR3 covers 17 residues. Germline V lookup: CDR1 KGHSH, CDR2 LQKENI. The DNA for the CDR3 is TGTGCCAGCTCACTAGGGACTAGCGGGAGTGGGGCCTACGAGCAGTACTTC. Translated: CASSLGTSGSGAYEQYF.

This clone was seen only a few times. The chain recombines TRBV27 with TRBJ1-5, with 7 bases fitting TRBD1. The V gene end was trimmed by 8 bases and the J gene end by 10 bases; junction bases not matched to a gene: 11. Germline assignment: CDR1 MNHEY and CDR2 SMNVEV (reference sequence). The CDR3 totals 13 residues. The CDR3 DNA sequence: TGTGCCAGCTTACCCAGGACAGGAGGACCCCAGCATTTT. Encoded protein: CASLPRTGGPQHF.

J is TRBJ2-5 and V is TRBV5-5; no clear D. V lost 0 bases, J lost 5 bases, and 2 bases lay in between. There are 11 residues in the CDR3. Germline assignment: CDR1 SGHKS and CDR2 YYEKEE (reference sequence). CDR3 nucleotide sequence: TGTGCCAGCAGCTTGGCTGAGACCCAGTACTTC. Protein: CASSLAETQYF.

The V gene is TRBV11-2, the J gene TRBJ1-4; TRBD1 matches 7 bases. After removal of 5 bases from V and 8 bases from J, the junction contained 11 bases not matched to a gene. CDR3 length: 15 amino acids. Per the germline V gene, CDR1 is SGHAT and CDR2 is FQNNGV. The CDR3 nucleotides read TGTGCCAGCAGCGCAATTACCGGGGGACAGGAAAAACTGTTTTTT. It yields the protein CASSAITGGQEKLFF.

This clone was observed once. The chain joins TRBV27 to TRBJ2-5; D is perhaps TRBD2 (5 bases). The CDR3 runs to 14 residues. Per germline, CDR1 MNHEY and CDR2 SMNVEV (reference sequence). V was cut by 4 bases and J by 11 bases, with 20 bases left in between. The DNA for the CDR3 is TGTGCCAGCAGTTCCCCCCCAGGCCTGTGGGAGCAGTACTTC. Protein product: CASSSPPGLWEQYF.

The chain has TRBV5-8 and TRBJ2-7; 9 bases are a match to TRBD1. With 2 bases clipped from V and 2 bases from J, the junction kept 5 bases outside the gene matches. Germline loops: CDR1 SGHTS, CDR2 YDEGEE. The CDR3 runs 15 residues. CDR3 protein: CASSFRGQGAYEQYF. The CDR3 region has the DNA TGTGCCAGCAGCTTCAGGGGACAGGGCGCCTACGAGCAGTACTTC.

J is TRBJ1-1 and V is TRBV7-9; D uncertain. Trimming removed 4 bases at V and 3 bases at J, with 6 bases between. The CDR3 extends over 12 amino acids. The germline gives CDR1 SEHNR, CDR2 FQNEAQ (reference sequence). The CDR3 region is CASSYSHTEAFF. CDR3 in DNA: TGTGCCAGCAGCTACAGTCACACTGAAGCTTTCTTT.

The chain carries TRBV7-6 and TRBJ2-1; 10 positions match TRBD2. This CDR3 is 17 amino acids long. Trimming removed 5 bases from V and 4 bases from J; junction bases left unmatched: 11. Germline CDR1 and CDR2: SGHVS and FNYEAQ. CDR3 sequence reads: CASSIWVAGGQYNEQFF. The CDR3 region has the DNA TGTGCCAGCAGCATCTGGGTAGCGGGAGGACAATACAATGAGCAGTTCTTC.

On this clone itself: The germline gene is not matched at one end of the junction; a read error may be the cause. The chain couples TRBV25-1 to TRBJ2-1, with D tentatively TRBD1 (5 bases). This CDR3 is built from 14 residues. Germline values: CDR1 MGHDK, CDR2 SYGVNS. CDR3 sequence reads: CASRQAGSYNERFF. In DNA, the CDR3 is TGTGCCAGCAGACAGGCCGGATCCTACAATGAGCGGTTCTTC.

This chain uses TRBV6-5 with TRBJ2-7; D uncertain. This CDR3 is 12 amino acids long. V lost 6 bases and J 1 base, leaving 7 bases between the germline ends. Germline V gene data show CDR1 as MNHEY and CDR2 as SVGAGI. CDR3 sequence reads: CASSLWSYEQYF. CDR3 sequence (DNA): TGTGCCAGCAGCCTATGGTCCTACGAGCAGTACTTC.

This chain uses TRBV27 with TRBJ2-3, with TRBD2 matching over 11 bases. The ends lost 6 bases at V and 4 bases at J; junction bases unmatched: 3. This CDR3 has 14 amino acids. Germline V gene data show CDR1 as MNHEY and CDR2 as SMNVEV (reference sequence). The CDR3 protein is CASRLAGDADTQYF. DNA of the CDR3: TGTGCCAGCAGACTAGCGGGAGACGCAGATACGCAGTATTTT.

The chain recombines TRBV6-4 with TRBJ2-2, with a weak D call TRBD1 (6 bases). V was clipped by 8 bases and J by 4 bases, with 17 bases between them. The CDR3 extends over 15 amino acids. In germline, CDR1 is MRHNA, CDR2 SNTAGT. CDR3 DNA: TGTGCCAGCTCCCCCGGGCAGGGGAGCACCGGGGAGCTGTTTTTT. Amino acids: CASSPGQGSTGELFF.

This chain joins TRBV25-1 and TRBJ1-4, with D unclear. Germline V gene lookup returns CDR1 MGHDK and CDR2 SYGVNS. The V end lost 4 bases, the J end lost 8 bases, and 11 bases lay between the germline ends. There are 13 residues in the CDR3. The CDR3 sequence is CASSGLRGEKLFF. Written as DNA, the CDR3 is TGTGCCAGCAGTGGGCTTCGAGGGGAAAAACTGTTTTTT.

This clone occurred once. V is TRBV4-1 and J is TRBJ1-2; TRBD1 matches at 8 bases. Per germline, CDR1 MGHRA and CDR2 YSYEKL. This CDR3 comprises 15 residues. The ends lost 1 base at V and 4 bases at J; junction bases unmatched: 5. CDR3 coding DNA: TGCGCCAGCAGCCAAGGCGGACAGGGAATCTATGGCTACACCTTC. Translated, it gives CASSQGGQGIYGYTF.

The gene calls are TRBV10-3 and TRBJ1-1; tentatively, D is TRBD1 (5 bases). Trimming left V 3 bases short and J 5 bases short, with 19 bases between. The CDR3 is 16 amino acids. The V gene's germline CDR1 is ENHRY and CDR2 SYGVKD. In nucleotides, the CDR3 is TGTGCCATCAGTGACCAAGACAGTTCCGGGTGGACTGAAGCTTTCTTT. It specifies CAISDQDSSGWTEAFF.

The chain carries TRBV9 and TRBJ2-3; TRBD2 matches 8 bases. Germline CDR1 reads SGDLS; CDR2 reads YYNGEE. V was pared by 3 bases and J by 0 bases, with 15 bases of the junction left unmatched. The CDR3 has 19 residues. Written as DNA, the CDR3 is TGTGCCAGCAGCGACCCCGGTACCCGTAGCGGGGCTAGCACAGATACGCAGTATTTT. Its protein is CASSDPGTRSGASTDTQYF.

This clone was detected once. V usage is TRBV7-3 and J usage is TRBJ2-5; TRBD1 is a possible D gene (6 bases). Gene TRBJ2-7 matches the end of the DNA better, so the J call may be wrong. Germline V CDR1 and CDR2: SGHTA, FQGTGA. The CDR3 is made up of 14 amino acids. The CDR3 loop reads CASSLVRTDDEQYF. CDR3 DNA sequence: TGTGCCAGCAGCTTAGTCAGGACAGATGACGAGCAGTACTTC.

Remarks on this clone: Other DNA sequences of this sample code for an identical CDR3. The V call is TRBV9, the J call TRBJ1-5; D unclear. V was shortened by 0 bases and J by 2 bases, with 3 bases between the two germline ends. In germline, CDR1 is SGDLS, CDR2 YYNGEE. This CDR3 contains 13 residues. As DNA, the CDR3 is TGTGCCAGCAGCGTAGTAGGCAATCAGCCCCAGCATTTT. It is translated as CASSVVGNQPQHF.